This TCR beta chain was recorded in a study of blood T cell repertoires in COVID-19. Study context: Spain, Italy and the United States supplied samples that represented acute and convalescent COVID-19.

Participant age was 18 to 89 years, and participants resided in 24 US areas. The germline V and J ends were trimmed by 2 bases and 2 bases, with 8 bases remaining between them. The germline gives CDR1 GTSNPN, CDR2 SVGIG (reference sequence). This CDR3 is 13 amino acids long. Generated by immunoSEQ multiplex PCR, the TCRdb table keeps only in-frame clones and is missing some. The sample holds approximately 150,000 clones, more than 85% seen once. The J gene is TRBJ2-3, the V gene TRBV30, with D possibly matching TRBD1 (5 bases). The sample was PBMCs or T cells enriched from blood (not recorded which). The receptor's source is a human donor with acute COVID-19. The donor label of this sample is uncertain. The CDR3 spells CAWSKGYTDTQYF. The DNA for the CDR3 is TGTGCCTGGAGTAAGGGGTACACAGATACGCAGTATTTT.